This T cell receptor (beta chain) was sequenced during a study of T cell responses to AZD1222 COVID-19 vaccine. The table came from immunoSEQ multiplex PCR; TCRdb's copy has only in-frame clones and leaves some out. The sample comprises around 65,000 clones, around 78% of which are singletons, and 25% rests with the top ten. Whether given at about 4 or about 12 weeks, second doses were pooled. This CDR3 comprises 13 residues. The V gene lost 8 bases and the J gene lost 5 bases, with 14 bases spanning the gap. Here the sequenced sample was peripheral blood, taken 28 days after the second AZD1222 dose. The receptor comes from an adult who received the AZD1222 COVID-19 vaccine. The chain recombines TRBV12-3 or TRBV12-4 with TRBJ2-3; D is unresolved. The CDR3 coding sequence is TGTGCCAGCGGCTCAAACGCCGGAGATACGCAGTATTTT. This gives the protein CASGSNAGDTQYF.